Listed below are T cell receptor beta chains from one sample, sequenced in a study of CD8 T cells in ankylosing spondylitis. From the 5' RACE reads, TCRdb called clonotypes with MiXCR, one entry per CDR3 protein. The sample consists of under 250,000 distinct CDR3 sequences, about 30% of them appearing once. Sample: blood, either unsorted or a sorted T cell fraction (not recorded which). These receptors originate from a male donor with ankylosing spondylitis or in good health (not recorded which). CDR3s include the opening cysteine and the closing phenylalanine or tryptophan. D genes are given only for firm matches. Clone size is not always given. Where it is, it says once, few, many or a class for expanded clones.

>once|TRBV5-6|TRBJ2-5|-
TGTGCCAGCAGCTTCATGGAGGAGACCCAGTACTTC
CASSFMEETQYF
>-|TRBV28|TRBJ2-1|TRBD2
TGTGCCAGCAGTACCCCGGGACTAGCGGGGGAGGGCAATGAGCAGTTCTTC
CASSTPGLAGEGNEQFF
>few|TRBV20-1|TRBJ1-2|TRBD1
TGCAGTGCTCCCACGGGACAGGGGATCTATGGCTACACCTTC
CSAPTGQGIYGYTF
>-|TRBV10-3|TRBJ1-6|-
TGTGCCATCAGTGAGTCGAATCGGAATTCACCCCTCCACTTT
CAISESNRNSPLHF
>-|TRBV29-1|TRBJ1-2|-
TGCAGCGTTGATGGGGGCGAGGGCTATGGCTACACCTTC
CSVDGGEGYGYTF
>-|TRBV20-1|TRBJ2-7|-
TGCAGTGCTAGGGACTTGAGGAGGTACGAGCAGTACTTC
CSARDLRRYEQYF
>few|TRBV20-1|TRBJ1-5|-
TGCAGTGCCCCCGGCCCCGAAAATCAGCCCCAGCATTTT
CSAPGPENQPQHF
>few|TRBV7-2|TRBJ2-5|-
TGTGCCAGCAGCCGTAGCCGAGAGACCCAGTACTTC
CASSRSRETQYF
>-|TRBV11-2|TRBJ2-3|TRBD2
TGTGCCAGCAGCTTCAGCGGGGGGGCCCGTAGAGATACGCAGTATTTT
CASSFSGGARRDTQYF
>-|TRBV5-1|TRBJ2-1|TRBD2
TGCGCCAGCAGCCTACTAGCGGGGGGTCCCGAGCAGTTCTTC
CASSLLAGGPEQFF
>-|TRBV14|TRBJ1-1|-
TGTGCCAGCAGCCAAGATCTCCTAGAAGCTTTCTTT
CASSQDLLEAFF
>few|TRBV20-1|TRBJ2-3|-
TGCAGTGCTTTCAAATCTAGCACAGATACGCAGTATTTT
CSAFKSSTDTQYF
>-|TRBV7-6|TRBJ2-2|TRBD2
TGTGCCAGCAGCTTAGAAGCGGGGGGGACCGGGGAGCTGTTTTTT
CASSLEAGGTGELFF
>few|TRBV12-3/TRBV12-4|TRBJ2-1|-
TGTGCCAGCAGGATTCGGACCGGTGGATACAATGAGCAGTTCTTC
CASRIRTGGYNEQFF
>-|TRBV12-3/TRBV12-4|TRBJ2-1|-
TGTGCCATCCCCCTGGCGGGGGCGGATGAGCAGTTCTTC
CAIPLAGADEQFF
>-|TRBV20-1|TRBJ1-5|-
TGCAGTGCTAGAGATTCCACAGTATACTCCAATCAGCCCCAGCATTTT
CSARDSTVYSNQPQHF
>few|TRBV4-2|TRBJ1-5|-
TGTGCCAGCAGCCCTCGAGGGGACATCTCCTATAGCAATCAGCCCCAGCATTTT
CASSPRGDISYSNQPQHF
>-|TRBV20-1|TRBJ1-3|TRBD1
TGCAGTGCTAGTCCCCGGGACAGAGACACCATATATTTT
CSASPRDRDTIYF
>-|TRBV5-1|TRBJ1-2|-
TGCGCCAGCAGCCGGGACGGGGACTATGGCTACACCTTC
CASSRDGDYGYTF
>-|TRBV20-1|TRBJ2-3|TRBD2
TGCACCGGGGTCGGGGGGGCCGGCACAGATACGCAGTATTTT
CTGVGGAGTDTQYF
>-|TRBV29-1|TRBJ2-3|TRBD2
TGCAGCGTGGGGGGGGGAGTTCTCACAGATACGCAGTATTTT
CSVGGGVLTDTQYF
>-|TRBV5-1|TRBJ2-5|-
TGCGCCAGCAGCTTGATGGGTAAAGAGACCCAGTACTTC
CASSLMGKETQYF
>-|TRBV27|TRBJ1-2|-
TGTGCCAGCAAATCACTCTTGGGGGTTGTAGATGGCTACACCTTC
CASKSLLGVVDGYTF
>few|TRBV12-3/TRBV12-4|TRBJ2-2|-
TGTGCCAGCAGTGGGGACGACACGGCCGGGGAGCTGTTTTTT
CASSGDDTAGELFF
>-|TRBV27|TRBJ2-7|-
TGTGCCAGCAGGGGAATTTCCTACGAGCAGTACTTC
CASRGISYEQYF
>many|TRBV7-9|TRBJ2-5|-
TGTGCCAGCAGTCCCCAAGAGACCCAGTACTTC
CASSPQETQYF
>-|TRBV6-1|TRBJ2-2|-
TGTGCCAGCAGTGAAGAACCGTTTAACGGGGAGCTGTTTTTT
CASSEEPFNGELFF
>few|TRBV6-5|TRBJ2-3|-
TGTGCCAGCAGTTACACTCCAGGGGGCACAGATACGCAGTATTTT
CASSYTPGGTDTQYF
>few|TRBV20-1|TRBJ2-7|-
TGCAGTGCTAGAGGGGGCAGGGGCACGCCCTACGAGCAGTACTTC
CSARGGRGTPYEQYF
>few|TRBV12-3/TRBV12-4|TRBJ2-1|-
TGTGCCAGCAGTTCGGGCCGAGTCAATGAGCAGTTCTTC
CASSSGRVNEQFF
>many|TRBV5-1|TRBJ2-1|TRBD2
TGCGCCAGCAGCCGGACTAGCGGGGTCTACAATGAGCAGTTCTTC
CASSRTSGVYNEQFF
>-|TRBV27|TRBJ1-5|-
TGTGCCACCTCCCACCAGAATCAGCCCCAGCATTTT
CATSHQNQPQHF
>-|TRBV12-3/TRBV12-4|TRBJ2-2|TRBD2
TGTGCCAGCAGTCTAACAGCGGGGGGTTCTGGGGAGCTGTTTTTT
CASSLTAGGSGELFF